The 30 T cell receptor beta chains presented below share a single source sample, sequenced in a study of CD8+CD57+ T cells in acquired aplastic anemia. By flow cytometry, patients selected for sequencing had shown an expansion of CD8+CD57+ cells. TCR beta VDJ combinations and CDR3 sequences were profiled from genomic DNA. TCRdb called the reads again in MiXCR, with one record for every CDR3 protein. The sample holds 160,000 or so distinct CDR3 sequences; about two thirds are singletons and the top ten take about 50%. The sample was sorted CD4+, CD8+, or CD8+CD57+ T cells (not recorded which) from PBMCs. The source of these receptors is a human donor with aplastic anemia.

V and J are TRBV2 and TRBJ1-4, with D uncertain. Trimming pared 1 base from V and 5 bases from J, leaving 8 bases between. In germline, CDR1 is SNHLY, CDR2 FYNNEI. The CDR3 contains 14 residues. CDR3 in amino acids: CASSEVTVNEKLFF. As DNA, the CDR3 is TGTGCCAGCAGTGAAGTGACGGTGAATGAAAAACTGTTTTTT.

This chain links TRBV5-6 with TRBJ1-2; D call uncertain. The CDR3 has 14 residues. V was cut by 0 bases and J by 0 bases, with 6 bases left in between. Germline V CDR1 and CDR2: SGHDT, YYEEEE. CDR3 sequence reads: CASSLGATNYGYTF. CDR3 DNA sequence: TGTGCCAGCAGCTTGGGGGCAACTAACTATGGCTACACCTTC.

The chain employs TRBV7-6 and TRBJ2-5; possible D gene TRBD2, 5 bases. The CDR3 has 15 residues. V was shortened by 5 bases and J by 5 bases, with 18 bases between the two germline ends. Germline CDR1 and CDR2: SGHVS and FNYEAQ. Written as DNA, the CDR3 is TGTGCCAGCAGCCAAGATACCCAGCGGAGGGAGACCCAGTACTTC. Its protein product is CASSQDTQRRETQYF.

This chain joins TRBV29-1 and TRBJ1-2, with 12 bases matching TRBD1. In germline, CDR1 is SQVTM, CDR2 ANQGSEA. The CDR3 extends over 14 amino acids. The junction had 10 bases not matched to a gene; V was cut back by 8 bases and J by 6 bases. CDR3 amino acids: CSSNSGQGADGYTF. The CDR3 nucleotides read TGCAGCTCGAATTCGGGACAGGGGGCGGATGGCTACACCTTC.

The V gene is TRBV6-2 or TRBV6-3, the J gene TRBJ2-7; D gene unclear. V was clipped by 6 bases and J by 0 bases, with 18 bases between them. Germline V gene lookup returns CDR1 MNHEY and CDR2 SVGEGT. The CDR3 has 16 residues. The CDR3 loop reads CASSRASQTRSYEQYF. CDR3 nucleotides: TGTGCCAGCAGCCGCGCGTCGCAGACTCGCTCCTACGAGCAGTACTTC.

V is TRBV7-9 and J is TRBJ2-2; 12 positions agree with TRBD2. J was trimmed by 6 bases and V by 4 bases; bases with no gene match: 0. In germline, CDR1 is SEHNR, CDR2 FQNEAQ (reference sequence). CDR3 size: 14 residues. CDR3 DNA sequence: TGTGCCAGCAGCTCTAGCGGGGGGGCCGGGGAGCTGTTTTTT. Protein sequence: CASSSSGGAGELFF.

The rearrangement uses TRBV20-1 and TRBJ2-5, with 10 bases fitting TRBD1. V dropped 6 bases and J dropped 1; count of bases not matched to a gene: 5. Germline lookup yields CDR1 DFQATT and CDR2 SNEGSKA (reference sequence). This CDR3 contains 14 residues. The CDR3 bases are TGCAGTGCCTCGGACAGGGGGATCCAAGAGACCCAGTACTTC. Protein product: CSASDRGIQETQYF.

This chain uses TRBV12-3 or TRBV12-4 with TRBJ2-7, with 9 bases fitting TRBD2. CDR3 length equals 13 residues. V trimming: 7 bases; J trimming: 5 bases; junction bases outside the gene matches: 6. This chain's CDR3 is CASTSGGTNEQYF. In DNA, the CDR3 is TGTGCCAGCACCAGCGGGGGGACCAACGAGCAGTACTTC.

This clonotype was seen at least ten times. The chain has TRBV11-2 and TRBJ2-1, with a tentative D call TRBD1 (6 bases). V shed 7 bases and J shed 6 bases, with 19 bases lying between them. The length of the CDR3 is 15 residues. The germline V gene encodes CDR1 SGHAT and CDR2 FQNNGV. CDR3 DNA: TGTGCCAGCATTGACGCAAGGACAGTTTCCAATGAGCAGTTCTTC. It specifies CASIDARTVSNEQFF.

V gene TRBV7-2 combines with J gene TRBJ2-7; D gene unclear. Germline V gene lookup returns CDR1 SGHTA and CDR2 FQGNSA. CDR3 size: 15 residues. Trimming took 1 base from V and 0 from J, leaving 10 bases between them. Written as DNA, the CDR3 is TGTGCCAGCAGCTTAGGCCTTACCAACTCCTACGAGCAGTACTTC. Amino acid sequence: CASSLGLTNSYEQYF. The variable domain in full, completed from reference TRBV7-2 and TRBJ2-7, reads GAGVSQSPSNKVTEKGKDVELRCDPISGHTALYWYRQSLGQGLEFLIYFQGNSAPDKSGLPSDRFSAERTGGSVSTLTIQRTQQEDSAVYLCASSLGLTNSYEQYFGPGTRLTVT.

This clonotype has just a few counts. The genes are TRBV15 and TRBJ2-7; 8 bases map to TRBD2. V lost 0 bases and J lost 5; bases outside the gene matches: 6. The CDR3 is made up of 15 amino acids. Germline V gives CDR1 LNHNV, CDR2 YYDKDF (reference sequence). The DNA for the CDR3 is TGTGCCACCAGCAGAGAAACGGGAGGGCCGGACGAGCAGTACTTC. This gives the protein CATSRETGGPDEQYF.

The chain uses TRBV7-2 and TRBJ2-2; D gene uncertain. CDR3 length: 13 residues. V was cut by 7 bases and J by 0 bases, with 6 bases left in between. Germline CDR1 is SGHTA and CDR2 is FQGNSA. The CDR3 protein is CASTWANTGELFF. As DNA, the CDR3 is TGTGCCAGCACCTGGGCGAACACCGGGGAGCTGTTTTTT.

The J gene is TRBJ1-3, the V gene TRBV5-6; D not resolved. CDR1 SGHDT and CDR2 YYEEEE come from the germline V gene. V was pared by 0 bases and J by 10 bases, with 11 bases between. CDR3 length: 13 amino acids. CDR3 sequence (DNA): TGTGCCAGCAGCTTGGACAACGGGCTAACCATATATTTT. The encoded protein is CASSLDNGLTIYF.

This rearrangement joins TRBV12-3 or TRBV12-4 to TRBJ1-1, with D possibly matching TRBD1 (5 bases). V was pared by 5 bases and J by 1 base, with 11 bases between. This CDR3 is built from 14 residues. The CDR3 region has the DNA TGTGCCAGCAGTCTCCGGGACGGGAACACTGAAGCTTTCTTT. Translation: CASSLRDGNTEAFF.

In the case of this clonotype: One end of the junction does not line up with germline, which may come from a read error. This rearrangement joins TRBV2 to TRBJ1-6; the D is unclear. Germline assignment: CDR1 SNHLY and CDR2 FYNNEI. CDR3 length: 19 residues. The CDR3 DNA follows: TGTGCCAGCAGTCACTTTAGGGAGGGAAGCGCCTTCTATACTTCACCCCTCTACTTT. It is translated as CASSHFREGSAFYTSPLYF.

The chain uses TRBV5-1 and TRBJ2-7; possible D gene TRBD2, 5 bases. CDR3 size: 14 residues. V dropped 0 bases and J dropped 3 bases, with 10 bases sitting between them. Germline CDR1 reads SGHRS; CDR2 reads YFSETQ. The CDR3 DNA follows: TGCGCCAGCAGCTTGGGCGGGTTAGGCTACGAGCAGTACTTC. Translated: CASSLGGLGYEQYF.

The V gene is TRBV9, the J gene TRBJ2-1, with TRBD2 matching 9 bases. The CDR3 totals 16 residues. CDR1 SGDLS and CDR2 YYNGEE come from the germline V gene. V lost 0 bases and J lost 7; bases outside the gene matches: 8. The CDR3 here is CASSVGISGGRNEQFF. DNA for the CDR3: TGTGCCAGCAGCGTAGGAATTAGCGGGGGCCGAAATGAGCAGTTCTTC.

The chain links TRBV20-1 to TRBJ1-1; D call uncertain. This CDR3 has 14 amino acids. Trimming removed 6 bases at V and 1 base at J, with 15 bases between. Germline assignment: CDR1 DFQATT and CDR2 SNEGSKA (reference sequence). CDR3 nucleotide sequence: TGCAGTGCCCGCCTTGGCGCCTCGAACACTGAAGCTTTCTTT. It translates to CSARLGASNTEAFF.

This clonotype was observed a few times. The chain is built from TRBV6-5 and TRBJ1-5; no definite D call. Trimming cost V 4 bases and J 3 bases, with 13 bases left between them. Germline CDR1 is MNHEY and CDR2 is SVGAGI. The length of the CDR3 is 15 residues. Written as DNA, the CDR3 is TGTGCCAGCAGTTTTAGGGCGGAAAACAATCAGCCCCAGCATTTT. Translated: CASSFRAENNQPQHF.

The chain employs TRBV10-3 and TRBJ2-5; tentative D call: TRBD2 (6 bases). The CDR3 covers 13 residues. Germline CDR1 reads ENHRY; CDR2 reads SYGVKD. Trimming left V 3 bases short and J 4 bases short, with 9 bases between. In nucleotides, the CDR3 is TGTGCCATCAGTGATGGGGGAGGAGAGACCCAGTACTTC. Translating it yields CAISDGGGETQYF.

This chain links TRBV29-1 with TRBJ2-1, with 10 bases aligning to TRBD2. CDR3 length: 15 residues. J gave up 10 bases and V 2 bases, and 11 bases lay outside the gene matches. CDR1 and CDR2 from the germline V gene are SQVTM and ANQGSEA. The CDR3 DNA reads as TGCAGCGTTGAACCCCCGGGACTAGCGCGAGACGAGCAGTTCTTC. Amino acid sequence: CSVEPPGLARDEQFF.

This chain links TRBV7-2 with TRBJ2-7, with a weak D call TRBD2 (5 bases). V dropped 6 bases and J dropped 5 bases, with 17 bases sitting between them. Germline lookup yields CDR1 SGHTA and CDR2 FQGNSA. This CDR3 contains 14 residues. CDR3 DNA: TGTGCCAGCAGTCTTCCCACTAGTTTACACGAGCAGTACTTC. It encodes CASSLPTSLHEQYF.

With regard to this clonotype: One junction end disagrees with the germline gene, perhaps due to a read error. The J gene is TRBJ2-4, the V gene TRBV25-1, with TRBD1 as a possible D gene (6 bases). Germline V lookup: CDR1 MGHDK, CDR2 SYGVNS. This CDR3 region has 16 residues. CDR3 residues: CASRDTLQGVKNMQYF. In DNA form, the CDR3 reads TGTGCCAGCCGTGACACACTACAGGGAGTCAAAAACATGCAGTACTTC.

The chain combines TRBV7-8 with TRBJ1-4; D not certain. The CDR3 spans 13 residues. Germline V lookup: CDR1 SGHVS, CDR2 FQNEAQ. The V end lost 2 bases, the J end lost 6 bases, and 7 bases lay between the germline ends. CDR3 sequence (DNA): TGTGCCAGCAGCTTATTGATGGATGAAAAACTGTTTTTT. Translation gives CASSLLMDEKLFF.

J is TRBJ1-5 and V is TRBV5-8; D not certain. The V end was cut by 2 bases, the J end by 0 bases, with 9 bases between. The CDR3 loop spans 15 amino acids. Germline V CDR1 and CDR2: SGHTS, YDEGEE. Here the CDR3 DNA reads TGTGCCAGCAGCTTCAACGGATATAGCAATCAGCCCCAGCATTTT. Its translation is CASSFNGYSNQPQHF.

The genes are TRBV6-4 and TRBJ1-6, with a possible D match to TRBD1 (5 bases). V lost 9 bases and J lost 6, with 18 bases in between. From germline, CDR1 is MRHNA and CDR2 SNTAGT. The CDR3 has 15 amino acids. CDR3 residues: CASRDGRTLNSPLHF. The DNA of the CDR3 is TGTGCCAGTCGGGACGGACGGACCCTTAATTCACCCCTCCACTTT.

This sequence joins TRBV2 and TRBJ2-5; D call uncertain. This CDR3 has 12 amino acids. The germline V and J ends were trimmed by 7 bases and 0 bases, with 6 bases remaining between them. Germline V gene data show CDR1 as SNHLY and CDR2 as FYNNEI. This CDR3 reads CASMGDQETQYF. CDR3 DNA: TGTGCCAGCATGGGCGACCAAGAGACCCAGTACTTC.

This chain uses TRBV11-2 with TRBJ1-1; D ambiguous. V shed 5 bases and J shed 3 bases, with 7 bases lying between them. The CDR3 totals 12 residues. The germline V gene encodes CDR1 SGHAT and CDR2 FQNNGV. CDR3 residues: CASSPDDTEAFF. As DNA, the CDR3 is TGTGCCAGCAGCCCCGATGACACTGAAGCTTTCTTT.

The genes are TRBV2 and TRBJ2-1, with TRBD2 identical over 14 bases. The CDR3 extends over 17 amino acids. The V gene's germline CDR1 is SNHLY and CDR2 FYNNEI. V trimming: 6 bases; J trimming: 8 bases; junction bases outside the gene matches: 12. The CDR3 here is CASSSRLAGGMTDEQFF. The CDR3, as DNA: TGTGCCAGCAGCTCAAGACTAGCGGGAGGGATGACGGATGAGCAGTTCTTC.

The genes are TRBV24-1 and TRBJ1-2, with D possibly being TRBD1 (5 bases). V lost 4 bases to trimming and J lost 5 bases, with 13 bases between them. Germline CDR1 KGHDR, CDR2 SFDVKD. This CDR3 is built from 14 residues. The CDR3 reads CATSDLPEGYGYTF. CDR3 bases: TGTGCCACCAGTGACCTTCCTGAGGGGTATGGCTACACCTTC.